The next 27 T cell receptor beta chains were all read from a single sample in a study of blood T cell repertoires in COVID-19. The table came from immunoSEQ multiplex PCR; TCRdb's copy has only in-frame clones and leaves some out. The table includes 450,000 or so clones, about nine tenths detected once. The specimen sequenced was peripheral blood. The receptors shown here come from a woman aged 40 to 50 with COVID-19, enrolled during active disease.

This chain uses TRBV6-5 with TRBJ1-5; perhaps TRBD1 as D (6 bases). Trimming took 0 bases from V and 12 from J, leaving 15 bases between them. This CDR3 comprises 14 residues. Germline values: CDR1 MNHEY, CDR2 SVGAGI. The CDR3: CASSYSWAQGHQHF. CDR3 nucleotide sequence: TGTGCCAGCAGTTACTCTTGGGCGCAGGGACACCAGCATTTT.

The chain combines TRBV6-2 or TRBV6-3 with TRBJ2-1; D not resolved. Germline V lookup: CDR1 MNHEY, CDR2 SVGEGT. V dropped 5 bases and J dropped 7 bases, with 21 bases sitting between them. This CDR3 is built from 16 residues. CDR3: CASSPRPRARLNEQFF. CDR3 coding DNA: TGTGCCAGCAGTCCACGGCCGAGAGCGAGGTTGAATGAGCAGTTCTTC.

This sequence joins TRBV27 and TRBJ1-1; D not certain. This CDR3 is 11 amino acids long. CDR1 and CDR2 (germline): MNHEY, SMNVEV (reference sequence). V was pared by 8 bases and J by 11 bases, with 15 bases between. CDR3 in amino acids: CASSPRVEAFF. CDR3 in DNA: TGTGCCAGCTCCCCTCGGGTAGAGGCTTTCTTT.

The V gene is TRBV14, the J gene TRBJ1-6; D is possibly TRBD1 (6 bases). V was clipped by 0 bases and J by 9 bases, with 18 bases between them. CDR1 and CDR2 (germline): SGHDN, FVKESK. The CDR3 covers 17 residues. CDR3: CASSQDRVGRGGSPLHF. CDR3 sequence (DNA): TGTGCCAGCAGCCAAGATAGAGTGGGAAGAGGGGGTTCACCCCTCCACTTT.

The gene calls are TRBV5-1 and TRBJ2-6; D ambiguous. The CDR3 is made up of 14 amino acids. Trimming pared 4 bases from V and 2 bases from J, leaving 7 bases between. The V gene's germline CDR1 is SGHRS and CDR2 YFSETQ. CDR3 loop: CASSPIAGANVLTF. CDR3 DNA sequence: TGCGCCAGCAGCCCTATCGCTGGGGCCAACGTCCTGACTTTC.

The chain employs TRBV27 and TRBJ1-6; no clear D gene. With 1 base removed from V and 7 bases from J, the gap between germline ends came to 5 bases. The CDR3 sequence is 13 residues long. CDR1 MNHEY and CDR2 SMNVEV come from the germline V gene (reference sequence). CDR3 residues: CASSLLVNSPLHF. DNA for the CDR3: TGTGCCAGCAGTTTATTAGTAAATTCACCCCTCCACTTT.

V usage is TRBV7-2 and J usage is TRBJ1-3, with TRBD1 matching over 11 bases. Germline-derived CDR1 and CDR2 are SGHTA and FQGNSA. Trimming cost V 5 bases and J 3 bases; bases outside gene matches: 15. This CDR3 has 19 residues. The CDR3 nucleotides are TGTGCCAGCAGCACAGGGACAGGGGGGTCTTCCCCTCGTGGAAACACCATATATTTT. Its translation is CASSTGTGGSSPRGNTIYF.

The chain carries TRBV20-1 and TRBJ1-2; TRBD1 might be the D (5 bases). V lost 3 bases to trimming and J lost 1 base, with 12 bases between them. CDR3 length: 14 residues. Germline V gene sequence: CDR1 DFQATT, CDR2 SNEGSKA (reference sequence). CDR3 sequence reads: CSASRVQGNYGYTF. The CDR3 DNA reads TGCAGTGCTAGTAGGGTCCAGGGTAACTATGGCTACACCTTC.

J is TRBJ1-5 and V is TRBV2; TRBD1 might be the D (6 bases). The CDR3 spans 14 residues. The germline V and J ends were trimmed by 6 bases and 1 base, with 10 bases remaining between them. Germline values: CDR1 SNHLY, CDR2 FYNNEI. In nucleotides, the CDR3 is TGTGCCAGCAGCGTTCAGGGGAGCAATCAGCCCCAGCATTTT. Residues: CASSVQGSNQPQHF.

Of note for this clone: Different DNA sequences within this sample yield the same CDR3. This chain uses TRBV6-5 with TRBJ2-2, with TRBD1 matching 8 bases. Germline trimming cut 6 bases from V and 7 bases from J; bases unmatched to any gene: 10. The CDR3 sequence is 15 residues long. CDR1 and CDR2 from the germline V gene are MNHEY and SVGAGI. The CDR3 protein is CASSPGQGRVGELFF. DNA for the CDR3: TGTGCCAGCAGCCCCGGACAGGGAAGGGTCGGGGAGCTGTTTTTT.

The chain couples TRBV7-6 to TRBJ2-5; D is possibly TRBD1 (5 bases). This CDR3 is built from 15 residues. Trimming left V 1 base short and J 5 bases short, with 14 bases between. Looked up from germline, CDR1 is SGHVS and CDR2 is FNYEAQ. The DNA of the CDR3 is TGTGCCAGCAGCTTAGACCCAGGGCGCACGGAGACCCAGTACTTC. Translated: CASSLDPGRTETQYF.

The chain employs TRBV6-6 and TRBJ1-3; D perhaps matches TRBD1 (5 bases). The V gene's germline CDR1 is MNHNY and CDR2 SVGAGI (reference sequence). V lost 5 bases, J lost 3 bases, and 23 bases lay in between. The CDR3 is 18 amino acids. In DNA form, the CDR3 reads TGTGCCAGCAGTCGTGTCCCCCCAACAGGATTTTATGGAAACACCATATATTTT. Translation: CASSRVPPTGFYGNTIYF.

V gene TRBV5-4 combines with J gene TRBJ1-2; D is undetermined. The ends were cut back, 5 bases at V and 2 bases at J, with 13 bases in the middle. Germline assignment: CDR1 SGHNT and CDR2 YYREEE (reference sequence). The CDR3 totals 14 residues. The CDR3, as DNA: TGTGCCAGCAGTTCGGGATCCGAAAACTATGGCTACACCTTC. Protein: CASSSGSENYGYTF. The full variable domain, its missing parts supplied by reference TRBV5-4 and TRBJ1-2, is ETGVTQSPTHLIKTRGQQVTLRCSSQSGHNTVSWYQQALGQGPQFIFQYYREEENGRGNFPPRFSGLQFPNYSSELNVNALELDDSALYLCASSSGSENYGYTFGSGTRLTVV.

CDR3 sequence: CASSEGRDDQPQHF. The CDR3, as DNA: TGTGCCAGCAGCGAAGGCAGGGATGATCAGCCCCAGCATTTT. V is TRBV9 and J is TRBJ1-5; tentative D call: TRBD1 (5 bases). V was trimmed by 3 bases and J by 5 bases, leaving 12 bases between them. There are 14 residues in the CDR3. Per germline, CDR1 SGDLS and CDR2 YYNGEE. Looking up the rest from reference TRBV9 and TRBJ1-5 gives the full variable domain: DSGVTQTPKHLITATGQRVTLRCSPRSGDLSVYWYQQSLDQGLQFLIQYYNGEERAKGNILERFSAQQFPDLHSELNLSSLELGDSALYFCASSEGRDDQPQHFGDGTRLSIL.

The V call is TRBV4-3, the J call TRBJ2-2; possibly TRBD1 for D (6 bases). Germline V lookup: CDR1 LGHNA, CDR2 YSLEER. This CDR3 is 16 amino acids long. V was trimmed by 4 bases and J by 6 bases, leaving 18 bases between them. The CDR3 is CASSRGTGWGPGELFF. CDR3 DNA: TGCGCCAGCAGCCGCGGAACAGGGTGGGGGCCCGGGGAGCTGTTTTTT.

The chain combines TRBV5-6 with TRBJ2-5; D may be TRBD1 (6 bases). The germline gives CDR1 SGHDT, CDR2 YYEEEE. Trimming took 2 bases from V and 3 from J, leaving 11 bases between them. This CDR3 contains 14 residues. The CDR3, as DNA: TGTGCCAGCAGCTTTCCAGGGGCAGAAGAGACCCAGTACTTC. Translating gives CASSFPGAEETQYF. Combining the CDR3 with reference TRBV5-6 and TRBJ2-5 gives the whole variable domain DAGVTQSPTHLIKTRGQQVTLRCSPKSGHDTVSWYQQALGQGPQFIFQYYEEEERQRGNFPDRFSGHQFPNYSSELNVNALLLGDSALYLCASSFPGAEETQYFGPGTRLLVL.

The chain has TRBV5-1 and TRBJ1-2; the match to TRBD1 covers 10 bases. V gave up 4 bases and J gave up 7 bases; unmatched junction bases: 10. The CDR3 spans 15 residues. Per germline, CDR1 SGHRS and CDR2 YFSETQ. The CDR3 region has the DNA TGCGCCAGCAGCCTGATCGGGACAGGGGAAAGTGGCTACACCTTC. Translation gives CASSLIGTGESGYTF.

The chain joins TRBV6-5 to TRBJ1-5; D ambiguous. Between the trimmed V and J ends, which lost 4 bases and 1 base, there was a span of 8 bases. CDR1 is MNHEY and CDR2 is SVGAGI in the germline V gene. The CDR3 is 14 amino acids. CDR3 DNA sequence: TGTGCCAGCAGTTCCCCTGGCAGCAATCAGCCCCAGCATTTT. As protein: CASSSPGSNQPQHF.

CDR3 region: CASSHSTETESYGYTF. The CDR3 bases are TGTGCCAGCAGCCATAGCACGGAGACCGAAAGCTATGGCTACACCTTC. The chain carries TRBV3-1 (or the pseudogene TRBV3-2) and TRBJ1-2; D call uncertain. V shed 3 bases and J shed 4 bases, with 18 bases lying between them. The CDR3 is made up of 16 amino acids. Germline V gene sequence: CDR1 LGHDT, CDR2 YNNKEL (reference sequence).

This chain uses TRBV9 with TRBJ2-2, with a possible D match to TRBD2 (5 bases). With 4 bases removed from V and 2 bases from J, the gap between germline ends came to 9 bases. The CDR3 covers 14 residues. In germline, CDR1 is SGDLS, CDR2 YYNGEE. The CDR3 sequence: CASSPRTNTGELFF. In DNA, the CDR3 is TGTGCCAGCAGCCCCCGGACTAACACCGGGGAGCTGTTTTTT. Variable domain in full (rest from reference TRBV9 and TRBJ2-2): DSGVTQTPKHLITATGQRVTLRCSPRSGDLSVYWYQQSLDQGLQFLIQYYNGEERAKGNILERFSAQQFPDLHSELNLSSLELGDSALYFCASSPRTNTGELFFGEGSRLTVL.

The rearrangement links TRBV28 to TRBJ2-7; possible D gene TRBD1, 6 bases. V was pared by 2 bases and J by 3 bases, with 14 bases between. Germline assignment: CDR1 MDHEN and CDR2 SYDVKM. The CDR3 length is 15 residues. CDR3 residues: CASSLEAGRGYEQYF. The DNA of the CDR3 is TGTGCCAGCAGTTTAGAGGCCGGCAGGGGCTACGAGCAGTACTTC.

This clone was found once. This rearrangement joins TRBV27 to TRBJ1-2; 8 bases are a match to TRBD1. V lost 3 bases and J lost 4; bases outside the gene matches: 10. Germline V lookup: CDR1 MNHEY, CDR2 SMNVEV (reference sequence). The CDR3 contains 16 residues. The CDR3 DNA reads as TGTGCCAGCAGTTTCCAGACAGGGGCCCTACTCTATGGCTACACCTTC. It encodes CASSFQTGALLYGYTF.

This clone was picked up a small number of times. The chain recombines TRBV5-1 with TRBJ1-3; no firm D call. The CDR3 covers 14 residues. CDR1 and CDR2 from the germline V gene are SGHRS and YFSETQ. Trimming cost V 0 bases and J 3 bases, with 7 bases left between them. The CDR3 reads CASSLVGVGNTIYF. CDR3 DNA sequence: TGCGCCAGCAGCTTGGTGGGAGTTGGAAACACCATATATTTT.

Only a few counts were recorded for this clone. As DNA, the CDR3 is TGTGCCAGCAGTGGAGGCAGTGGCGGCTACACCTTC. It encodes CASSGGSGGYTF. V is TRBV7-9 and J is TRBJ1-2; D is uncertain. The CDR3 loop spans 12 amino acids. V lost 6 bases and J 8 bases, leaving 13 bases between the germline ends. Germline CDR1 SEHNR, CDR2 FQNEAQ (reference sequence).

The chain carries TRBV9 and TRBJ1-1; 9 bases agree with TRBD1. Germline assignment: CDR1 SGDLS and CDR2 YYNGEE. The length of the CDR3 is 14 residues. V shed 3 bases and J 4 bases; nucleotides not matched to a gene: 4. CDR3 in DNA: TGTGCCAGCAGCGCCCAGACAGGGGGCACTGAAGCTTTCTTT. Translated, it gives CASSAQTGGTEAFF.

This sequence joins TRBV6-5 and TRBJ2-1; 10 nucleotides agree with TRBD1. CDR3 length: 15 amino acids. CDR1 and CDR2 (germline): MNHEY, SVGAGI. With V trimmed by 7 bases and J by 9 bases, 12 bases remained unmatched. CDR3 DNA: TGTGCCAGCACCGTGGGGACAGGGGATTCCAGTGAGCAGTTCTTC. Translated, it gives CASTVGTGDSSEQFF.

This chain links TRBV6-2 or TRBV6-3 with TRBJ2-3, with 8 bases identical to TRBD2. The CDR3 is made up of 17 amino acids. The V gene end was trimmed by 2 bases and the J gene end by 2 bases; junction bases not matched to a gene: 9. Germline V gene lookup returns CDR1 MNHEY and CDR2 SVGEGT. The CDR3 coding sequence is TGTGCCAGCAGTTACGCCTTAGCGGGGTGGGACACAGATACGCAGTATTTT. It yields the protein CASSYALAGWDTDTQYF.